The table lists the clone carrying this T cell receptor (beta chain) with a count of one. The sample is drawn from a study of blood T cell repertoires in COVID-19. Libraries were prepared by immunoSEQ multiplex PCR; TCRdb keeps only in-frame clonotypes and omits some of them. The top ten clones hold around 6% of a sample with approximately 300,000 clones, roughly nine tenths of them seen once. Trimming pared 5 bases from V and 0 bases from J, leaving 15 bases between. This CDR3 is built from 15 residues. CDR1 is SGHDT, CDR2 YYEEEE, per germline. The J gene is TRBJ2-7, the V gene TRBV5-6, with TRBD2 as a possible D gene (5 bases). The receptor's source is a woman in her twenties or thirties who had recovered from COVID-19. Sequenced material: PBMCs or T cells enriched from blood (not recorded which). The CDR3 nucleotides read TGTGCCAGCAGTCCCGGACCGGGAAGCTCCTACGAGCAGTACTTC. This sequence encodes CASSPGPGSSYEQYF.